This TCR beta chain was documented in a study of OX40 agonist ivuxolimab in advanced cancers. The assay was immunoSEQ multiplex PCR, and TCRdb's table has in-frame clones only and misses some. This table has 60,000 to 70,000 clones, approximately 78% appearing once. The CDR3 consists of 15 residues. The trim removed 8 bases at V and 0 bases at J, leaving 7 bases unmatched. Germline CDR1 reads MNHNS; CDR2 reads SASEGT. The source was CD4+ or CD8+ T cells sorted from blood, collected in a trial of the OX40 agonist ivuxolimab. The chain recombines TRBV6-1 with TRBJ2-7; 10 bases fit TRBD2. This clonotype was sampled from an adult with an advanced solid tumor such as melanoma, head and neck, liver or kidney cancer. The CDR3 nucleotides are TGTGCCAGCGGAAAGAGCGGGGGGGCCTCCTACGAGCAGTACGTC. Translating gives CASGKSGGASYEQYV.